A selection of T cell receptor beta chains follows, all from one sample in a study of T cells in localized non-small cell lung cancer. Sequenced by immunoSEQ multiplex PCR; TCRdb stores in-frame clones only, minus some. The data hold around 96,000 clones, with approximately 91% observed a single time. The source material was PBMCs, sampled before any cancer treatment. The receptors were gathered from a woman between 40 and 69 years old with stage II squamous cell lung carcinoma. Both conserved end residues are part of each CDR3. D genes are given only for firm matches. Not all rows give a size; the values are once, few, many and, for expanded clones, a class.

V gene: TRBV6-6
clone size: -
D gene: TRBD2
J gene: TRBJ2-1
CDR3 length: 15
CDR3 DNA: TGTGCCAGCAGTCGTCTAGCGGCAAACTACAATGAGCAGTTCTTC
CDR3 protein: CASSRLAANYNEQFF

V gene: TRBV7-2
clone size: -
D gene: -
J gene: TRBJ2-5
CDR3 length: 11
CDR3 DNA: TGTGCCAGCAGCTTAAAATCTACCCAGTACTTC
CDR3 protein: CASSLKSTQYF

V gene: TRBV11-2
clone size: -
D gene: -
J gene: TRBJ1-2
CDR3 length: 16
CDR3 DNA: TGTGCCAGCAGCCTAGCCCCTTTGGAATCTGAGCGTAGCTACACCTTC
CDR3 protein: CASSLAPLESERSYTF

V gene: TRBV27
clone size: -
D gene: -
J gene: TRBJ2-3
CDR3 length: 15
CDR3 DNA: TGTGCCAGCAGCCGCGGGACTCTTAGCACAGATACGCAGTATTTT
CDR3 protein: CASSRGTLSTDTQYF

V gene: TRBV11-1
clone size: -
D gene: -
J gene: TRBJ1-1
CDR3 length: 15
CDR3 DNA: TGTGCCAGCAGCTTAGTGTCAGGGTCCTACACTGAAGCTTTCTTT
CDR3 protein: CASSLVSGSYTEAFF

V gene: TRBV7-8
clone size: -
D gene: -
J gene: TRBJ1-2
CDR3 length: 14
CDR3 DNA: TGTGCCAGCAGCTTAGGGGCAGGAGTCTATGGCTACACCTTC
CDR3 protein: CASSLGAGVYGYTF

V gene: TRBV6-1
clone size: -
D gene: -
J gene: TRBJ1-2
CDR3 length: 16
CDR3 DNA: TGTGCCAGCAGTGAAGCGACCGGACGGAATCCATATGGCTACACCTTC
CDR3 protein: CASSEATGRNPYGYTF

V gene: TRBV6-4
clone size: -
D gene: -
J gene: TRBJ1-2
CDR3 length: 10
CDR3 DNA: TGTGCCAGCAAAGGAGATGGCTACACCTTC
CDR3 protein: CASKGDGYTF

V gene: TRBV25-1
clone size: few
D gene: TRBD1
J gene: TRBJ1-2
CDR3 length: 13
CDR3 DNA: TGTGCCAGCAGTCCGGGACAGGGCAGTGGCTACACCTTC
CDR3 protein: CASSPGQGSGYTF

V gene: TRBV5-1
clone size: -
D gene: -
J gene: TRBJ1-4
CDR3 length: 14
CDR3 DNA: TGCGCCAGCAGCTTGCTGGGCGATAATGAAAAACTGTTTTTT
CDR3 protein: CASSLLGDNEKLFF

V gene: TRBV7-6
clone size: -
D gene: TRBD2
J gene: TRBJ2-7
CDR3 length: 15
CDR3 DNA: TGTGCCAGCAGCTTAGGGAGCGGGAGCGTCTACGAGCAGTACTTC
CDR3 protein: CASSLGSGSVYEQYF

V gene: TRBV6-5
clone size: -
D gene: TRBD2
J gene: TRBJ2-1
CDR3 length: 12
CDR3 DNA: TGTGCCAGCCGGGGGGACTACAATGAGCAGTTCTTC
CDR3 protein: CASRGDYNEQFF

V gene: TRBV4-1
clone size: -
D gene: TRBD2
J gene: TRBJ2-3
CDR3 length: 17
CDR3 DNA: TGCGCCAGCAGCCAAGGAAATAGCGGGGGTAAGGCAGATACGCAGTATTTT
CDR3 protein: CASSQGNSGGKADTQYF

V gene: TRBV5-4
clone size: once
D gene: TRBD1
J gene: TRBJ1-5
CDR3 length: 14
CDR3 DNA: TGTGCCAGCAGTCCCGGACAGGGGAATCAGCCCCAGCATTTT
CDR3 protein: CASSPGQGNQPQHF

V gene: TRBV5-4
clone size: few
D gene: -
J gene: TRBJ1-4
CDR3 length: 12
CDR3 DNA: TGTGCCAGCAGCTTGGATTCAGAAAAACTGTTTTTT
CDR3 protein: CASSLDSEKLFF

V gene: TRBV2
clone size: -
D gene: TRBD2
J gene: TRBJ2-7
CDR3 length: 17
CDR3 DNA: TGTGCCAGTGTCCCGGGACTAGCGGGATTGAGCTCCTACGAGCAGTACTTC
CDR3 protein: CASVPGLAGLSSYEQYF

V gene: TRBV28
clone size: -
D gene: TRBD2
J gene: TRBJ2-7
CDR3 length: 15
CDR3 DNA: TGTGCCAGCAGAAAGCGGGAGGGACTAACGGGCGAGCAGTACTTC
CDR3 protein: CASRKREGLTGEQYF

V gene: TRBV27
clone size: -
D gene: -
J gene: TRBJ2-7
CDR3 length: 13
CDR3 DNA: TGTGCCAGCAGTTCCCCCCCGTCCTACGAGCAGTACTTC
CDR3 protein: CASSSPPSYEQYF

V gene: TRBV19
clone size: -
D gene: TRBD1
J gene: TRBJ1-2
CDR3 length: 15
CDR3 DNA: TGTGCCAGTAGTACTATCGACAGGGCCCACTATGGCTACACCTTC
CDR3 protein: CASSTIDRAHYGYTF

V gene: TRBV5-1
clone size: -
D gene: TRBD1
J gene: TRBJ1-2
CDR3 length: 17
CDR3 DNA: TGCGCCAGCAGCGCAGGGACAGCGAATACTTTTAACTATGGCTACACCTTC
CDR3 protein: CASSAGTANTFNYGYTF

V gene: TRBV27
clone size: -
D gene: -
J gene: TRBJ1-5
CDR3 length: 16
CDR3 DNA: TGTGCCAGCAGTTACAAGGGACCGTGGGCAGATCAGCCCCAGCATTTT
CDR3 protein: CASSYKGPWADQPQHF

V gene: TRBV4-2
clone size: -
D gene: -
J gene: TRBJ2-7
CDR3 length: 13
CDR3 DNA: TGTGCCAGCAGCCAAGAAACCCAGTACGAGCAGTACTTC
CDR3 protein: CASSQETQYEQYF